Listed below are T cell receptor beta chains from one sample, sequenced in a study of regulatory T cells in long-lasting Graves disease. TCRdb used MiXCR to reprocess the multiplex PCR reads, holding one entry per CDR3 protein. The sample holds about 290,000 distinct CDR3 sequences, 22% seen once. This specimen was peripheral blood mononuclear cells (PBMCs), taken when the disease was refractory, from a patient treated with antithyroid drugs. The receptors shown here come from a female donor with Graves disease. The conserved cysteine and the conserved F or W are not part of the CDR3 here. The order of the fields is V gene, clone size, CDR3 protein. Size values are once, few and many counts, or a class for expanded clones, and some rows have none.

v_call: TRBV14
clone_size: .
cdr3_aa: ASSLYSTDTQY

v_call: TRBV28
clone_size: .
cdr3_aa: ASSSRTSGSFVPYEQY

v_call: TRBV27
clone_size: .
cdr3_aa: ASSLGEGQETQY

v_call: TRBV6-1
clone_size: few
cdr3_aa: ASGRSTEAF

v_call: TRBV4-3
clone_size: .
cdr3_aa: ASSQDAGYYGYT

v_call: TRBV20-1
clone_size: few
cdr3_aa: SASGVREAFEQY

v_call: TRBV3-1
clone_size: few
cdr3_aa: ASSQRGHQGATRDTQY

v_call: TRBV12-3/TRBV12-4
clone_size: many
cdr3_aa: ASSLGATNTGELF

v_call: TRBV7-9
clone_size: .
cdr3_aa: AGSWTQAGGDYEQY

v_call: TRBV3-1
clone_size: few
cdr3_aa: ASSQGTEFYEQY

v_call: TRBV30
clone_size: .
cdr3_aa: AWSEGPPAGEQETQY

v_call: TRBV20-1
clone_size: few
cdr3_aa: SAQKDGTDTQY

v_call: TRBV15
clone_size: few
cdr3_aa: ATSRDLGTGGRNTIY

v_call: TRBV27
clone_size: .
cdr3_aa: ASRYRRTSTDTQY

v_call: TRBV28
clone_size: many
cdr3_aa: ASSRPGGRVETQY

v_call: TRBV27
clone_size: few
cdr3_aa: ASSLFQDRGLRGYT

v_call: TRBV7-9
clone_size: .
cdr3_aa: ASSLGILAGQETQY

v_call: TRBV30
clone_size: few
cdr3_aa: AWSVAANSPLH

v_call: TRBV27
clone_size: many
cdr3_aa: ASSPLRLAGGLSDTGELF

v_call: TRBV19
clone_size: .
cdr3_aa: ASSIEKRDRWLGQPQH

v_call: TRBV12-3/TRBV12-4
clone_size: .
cdr3_aa: ASSLGRGDTDTQY

v_call: TRBV28
clone_size: few
cdr3_aa: ASSRLAGGEDTQY

v_call: TRBV7-2
clone_size: few
cdr3_aa: ASSSNRAVRFNEQF

v_call: TRBV11-1
clone_size: .
cdr3_aa: VSSFSRGDERF

v_call: TRBV11-2
clone_size: few
cdr3_aa: ASSLVVAYEQY

v_call: TRBV5-1
clone_size: .
cdr3_aa: ASRIGLAGDQETQY

v_call: TRBV28
clone_size: .
cdr3_aa: ASSPPAGNEQC

v_call: TRBV27
clone_size: .
cdr3_aa: ASSSKGPMREGLGDTQY

v_call: TRBV5-6
clone_size: many
cdr3_aa: ASSFTGTANT

v_call: TRBV7-8
clone_size: many
cdr3_aa: ASSLRGSSTGELF

v_call: TRBV9
clone_size: .
cdr3_aa: ASSGGGLRETQY

v_call: TRBV2
clone_size: many
cdr3_aa: ASKRLMRGELF

v_call: TRBV20-1
clone_size: many
cdr3_aa: SAVEQGAHQPQH

v_call: TRBV11-2
clone_size: many
cdr3_aa: ASSLRGLAGEETQY

v_call: TRBV5-6
clone_size: .
cdr3_aa: ASSLEAGYTEAF

v_call: TRBV28
clone_size: many
cdr3_aa: ASSSMTSGISYEQY

v_call: TRBV6-1
clone_size: few
cdr3_aa: ASSFSRDPYGYT

v_call: TRBV12-3/TRBV12-4
clone_size: many
cdr3_aa: ASRGGRGGYT

v_call: TRBV5-1
clone_size: .
cdr3_aa: ASSLSGGRSGANVLT

v_call: TRBV7-2
clone_size: .
cdr3_aa: ASSLAVLQYEQY

v_call: TRBV10-3
clone_size: .
cdr3_aa: AISEGSGYGNSPLH

v_call: TRBV2
clone_size: many
cdr3_aa: ASRGTGLNQPQH

v_call: TRBV3-1
clone_size: .
cdr3_aa: ASSQAGDSYEQY